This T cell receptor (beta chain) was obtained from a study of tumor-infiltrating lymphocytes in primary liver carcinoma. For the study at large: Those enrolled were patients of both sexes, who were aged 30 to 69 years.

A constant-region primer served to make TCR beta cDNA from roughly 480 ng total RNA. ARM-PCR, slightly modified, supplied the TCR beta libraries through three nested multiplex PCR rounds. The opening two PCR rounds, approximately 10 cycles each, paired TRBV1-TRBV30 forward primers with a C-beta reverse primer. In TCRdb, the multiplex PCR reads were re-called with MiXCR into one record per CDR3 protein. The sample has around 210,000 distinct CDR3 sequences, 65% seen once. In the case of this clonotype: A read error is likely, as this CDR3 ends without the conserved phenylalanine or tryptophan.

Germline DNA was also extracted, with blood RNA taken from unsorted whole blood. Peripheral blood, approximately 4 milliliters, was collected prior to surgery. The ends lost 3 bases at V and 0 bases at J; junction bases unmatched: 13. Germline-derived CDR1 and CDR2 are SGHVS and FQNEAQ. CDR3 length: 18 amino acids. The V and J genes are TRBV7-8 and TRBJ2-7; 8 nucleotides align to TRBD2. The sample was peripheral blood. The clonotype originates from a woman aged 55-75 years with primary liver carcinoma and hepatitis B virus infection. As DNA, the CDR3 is TGTGCCAGCAGCTTGAGAGGACTCAGCGGGGGAAGCTCCTACGAGCAGTACTTG. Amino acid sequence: CASSLRGLSGGSSYEQYL.